This paragraph covers one T cell receptor (beta chain) sequence. The data were taken from a study of blood T cell repertoires in COVID-19. About the research overall: Acute and convalescent COVID-19 samples came from the United States, Italy and Spain. From T cells, B-cell-depleted T cells, or PBMCs came the material, which was cDNA or gDNA.

The ends lost 7 bases at V and 6 bases at J; junction bases unmatched: 3. This CDR3 spans 11 amino acids. The germline V gene encodes CDR1 MNHEY and CDR2 SMNVEV (reference sequence). Authors' data handling: Amplifying reference gene primers gave estimates of nucleated cell counts. Profiling relied on immunoSEQ multiplex PCR, and the TCRdb table lists in-frame clones only, not all of them. V, J and clone size derive from that table, while D and trimming were established from the DNA sequence. The data show some 99,000 clones, with about 81% seen just once and approximately 25% held by the top ten. The sequence was collected from a man in his 70s with acute or convalescent COVID-19. Sequenced: peripheral blood. This sequence joins TRBV27 and TRBJ2-7; 7 bases are shared with TRBD2. The chain's CDR3 is CASTRGVEQYF. The CDR3 DNA is TGTGCCAGCACCCGGGGGGTCGAGCAGTACTTC.